This paragraph covers one TCR beta chain sequence. Its antigen is currently not known. The input lacks base qualities; no much larger clone sits a single base away. High-throughput TCR beta sequencing profiled peripheral blood CD8+ and CD4+ T cells from healthy donors, Susac syndrome patients and multiple sclerosis patients. The healthy donors served as controls matched for age and sex. Bulk CD8+ and CD4+ T cells were purified magnetically by negative isolation, whereas CD8+ TEMRA cells were enriched by FACS. Blood was drawn into EDTA tubes, processed within 24 hours, and PBMCs were isolated by density gradient centrifugation. PBMCs destined for TCR sequencing were cryopreserved in liquid nitrogen and later thawed in a 37 °C water bath. Purity of sorted or isolated CD4+, CD8+ and CD8+ TEMRA cells was at least 90%. The sample belongs to a study of CD8 T cells in Susac syndrome (dated by TCRdb to about 2019). As for the study more broadly: Whether CD8+ T cell activation and differentiation in Susac syndrome was antigen driven was tested using repertoire sequencing. CD8+ T cell repertoire clonality was compared between more than ten healthy donors, some 14 Susac syndrome patients and around 16 multiple sclerosis patients.

RNA was extracted with the RNeasy kit and 0.5 to 1 ug was reverse transcribed using random hexamers. The immunoSEQ multiplex PCR assay, covering 54 Vbeta and 13 Jbeta segments, was used to amplify TCR beta CDR3 regions. To correct PCR amplification bias, a synthetic template baseline was used for both primer optimization and computational correction. The paper's data handling went like this. Reads were annotated to V, D and J genes per IMGT and analyzed with immunoSEQ Analyzer, keeping only productive sequences. Clonality was calculated as one minus the Shannon entropy normalized by log2 of the number of productive unique sequences. For each patient and control, public and private clones were evaluated among the 100 most prevalent clones. Clones were defined as Susac-specific when absent from the healthy and MS cohorts, from approximately 1,100 published viral clones and from other ImmuneACCESS disease sequences. TCRdb reprocessing: public reads trimmed at Q25 with fastp, clones called with MiXCR, in-frame beta chains kept. Entries that share a CDR3 protein sequence are merged under the most common genes and DNA. The V and J calls shown here were made by TCRdb, not taken from the authors' results. The sample contains about 140,000 distinct CDR3 sequences, around 94% of them found a single time. Approximately 0.25% of the sample comes from the top ten.

The investigation overall reported the following: The TCR sequencing and HLA analysis was acknowledged to have included a relatively small number of individuals.

The source material was CD8+ T cells from PBMCs. The TCR sequence derives from a human donor in good health.

The sequence in DNA is TGCAGTGCTAGATGGGAGAGTACCTACAATGAGCAGTTCTTC. Its translation reads: CSARWESTYNEQFF. This sequence uses TRBV20-1 and TRBJ2-1; TRBD2 is possibly the D segment (5 matching bases). CDR1 and CDR2, per the germline V gene (reference sequence), are DFQATT and SNEGSKA. The CDR3 runs 14 residues from the cysteine to the phenylalanine. Left in the record is the CDR3 DNA by itself, 42 bases read in frame from the first base. V is shortened by 2 bases, J by 2 bases, and the region joining them spans 10 bases.